A single sample gave rise to the 28 T cell receptor beta chains below, sequenced in a study of blood T cell repertoires in COVID-19. TCRdb's copy holds only in-frame clones and misses some; the assay was immunoSEQ multiplex PCR. The sample contains approximately 300,000 clones, around four fifths of which appear only once. Sequences were obtained from peripheral blood. These receptors were collected from a woman aged 45-65 years with active or convalescent COVID-19.

The chain employs TRBV27 and TRBJ1-5; 12 bases map to TRBD1. V lost 2 bases to trimming and J lost 7 bases; unmatched junction nucleotides: 9. Germline V gene sequence: CDR1 MNHEY, CDR2 SMNVEV (reference sequence). The CDR3 contains 17 residues. DNA for the CDR3: TGTGCCAGCAGTTTAAGGGCGGGACAGGGGGCCCAGCAGCCCCAGCATTTT. It encodes CASSLRAGQGAQQPQHF.

The chain carries TRBV7-9 and TRBJ1-6, with D perhaps TRBD1 (5 bases). Germline loops: CDR1 SEHNR, CDR2 FQNEAQ (reference sequence). There are 14 residues in the CDR3. V lost 3 bases and J lost 10, with 13 bases in between. CDR3 coding DNA: TGTGCCAGCAGCTTCGGGGGTGAATGGTCACCCCTCCACTTT. Translated, it gives CASSFGGEWSPLHF.

The gene calls are TRBV7-9 and TRBJ1-3, with D possibly being TRBD1 (5 bases). Trimming took off 2 bases at V and 4 bases at J, with 12 bases between the two ends. CDR1 is SEHNR, CDR2 FQNEAQ, per germline (reference sequence). The CDR3 spans 15 residues. The CDR3 reads CASSLRQGEGNTIYF. The CDR3 bases are TGTGCCAGCAGCTTACGGCAGGGCGAAGGAAACACCATATATTTT.

V usage is TRBV28 and J usage is TRBJ1-5; TRBD1 aligns across 8 bases. Germline V CDR1 and CDR2: MDHEN, SYDVKM. The CDR3 extends over 13 amino acids. Germline trimming cut 8 bases from V and 3 bases from J; bases unmatched to any gene: 3. DNA of the CDR3: TGTGCCAGCGGGACAGGCTTCAATCAGCCCCAGCATTTT. Amino acid sequence: CASGTGFNQPQHF.

The chain links TRBV5-4 to TRBJ2-1; tentatively, D is TRBD2 (7 bases). From germline, CDR1 is SGHNT and CDR2 YYREEE (reference sequence). The CDR3 contains 15 residues. V lost 2 bases and J 6 bases, leaving 15 bases between the germline ends. CDR3 DNA: TGTGCCAGCAGCTTCCGACTAGGGGGGGGCAATGAGCAGTTCTTC. This encodes CASSFRLGGGNEQFF. The whole variable domain, filled in from reference TRBV5-4 and TRBJ2-1, reads ETGVTQSPTHLIKTRGQQVTLRCSSQSGHNTVSWYQQALGQGPQFIFQYYREEENGRGNFPPRFSGLQFPNYSSELNVNALELDDSALYLCASSFRLGGGNEQFFGPGTRLTVL.

V and J are TRBV18 and TRBJ2-2; TRBD2 agrees at 10 bases. CDR3 length equals 16 residues. The J segment lost 5 bases and the V segment lost 6 bases, leaving 9 bases of the junction unmatched. CDR1 and CDR2 (germline): KGHSH, LQKENI. CDR3 nucleotides: TGTGCCAGCTCGCTTTTAGCGGGAGGAGATACCGGGGAGCTGTTTTTT. The encoded protein is CASSLLAGGDTGELFF.

The chain is built from TRBV7-9 and TRBJ1-1, with TRBD1 matching 9 bases. This CDR3 contains 16 residues. V trimming: 5 bases; J trimming: 3 bases; junction bases outside the gene matches: 10. Germline V gene lookup returns CDR1 SEHNR and CDR2 FQNEAQ (reference sequence). The CDR3 here is CASSLQGGQGHTEAFF. The CDR3 bases are TGTGCCAGCAGCCTCCAGGGGGGACAGGGACACACTGAAGCTTTCTTT.

V is TRBV16 and J is TRBJ1-2; D possibly corresponds to TRBD1 (5 bases). V lost 4 bases and J 4 bases, leaving 13 bases between the germline ends. The length of the CDR3 is 14 residues. Per the germline V gene, CDR1 is KGHSY and CDR2 is FQNENV. CDR3 loop: CASSPRGVTYGYTF. CDR3 nucleotide sequence: TGTGCCAGCAGCCCCCGGGGGGTAACCTATGGCTACACCTTC.

The V call is TRBV27, the J call TRBJ2-1; TRBD2 aligns across 9 bases. Losses at the gene ends were 3 bases for V and 5 bases for J; bases not matched to a gene: 17. Per germline, CDR1 MNHEY and CDR2 SMNVEV (reference sequence). The CDR3 is 19 residues long. In nucleotides, the CDR3 is TGTGCCAGCAGTTTTAGGGGCGGGATAGCGGGGGTAAAAGACAATGAGCAGTTCTTC. Translation: CASSFRGGIAGVKDNEQFF.

This clone appeared a single time. The same CDR3 is also encoded by other DNA sequences in this sample. V and J are TRBV19 and TRBJ2-3, with a possible D match to TRBD2 (5 bases). This CDR3 comprises 15 residues. Trimming removed 3 bases at V and 2 bases at J, with 12 bases between. The germline CDR1 and CDR2 sequences are LNHDA and SQIVND (reference sequence). The DNA for the CDR3 is TGTGCCAGTAGTATTAGAGGGCTACCCACAGATACGCAGTATTTT. Translation: CASSIRGLPTDTQYF.

The V and J genes are TRBV16 and TRBJ1-2, with 7 bases matching TRBD1. The CDR3 has 13 residues. The germline gives CDR1 KGHSY, CDR2 FQNENV. The junction had 0 bases not matched to a gene; V was cut back by 4 bases and J by 1 base. CDR3 amino acids: CASSRDSNYGYTF. Written as DNA, the CDR3 is TGTGCCAGCAGCCGGGACAGTAACTATGGCTACACCTTC.

The chain recombines TRBV28 with TRBJ1-6; D not certain. The CDR3 sequence is 13 residues long. CDR1 is MDHEN and CDR2 is SYDVKM in the germline V gene. V was trimmed by 2 bases and J by 7 bases, leaving 6 bases between them. The CDR3 nucleotides read TGTGCCAGCAGTTTACCTGTGAATTCACCCCTCCACTTT. The encoded protein is CASSLPVNSPLHF.

The chain employs TRBV15 and TRBJ1-2; 7 bases match TRBD1. This CDR3 is built from 16 residues. The V gene's germline CDR1 is LNHNV and CDR2 YYDKDF (reference sequence). The junction had 13 bases not matched to a gene; V was cut back by 1 base and J by 8 bases. CDR3 DNA: TGTGCCACCAGCAGAGGAGGAGGAGGAGGGGGCAAGGGCTACACCTTC. Translation: CATSRGGGGGGKGYTF.

The chain recombines TRBV18 with TRBJ1-2; perhaps TRBD1 as D (6 bases). Deletions cut 6 bases from V and 3 bases from J, with 14 bases between. This CDR3 spans 14 amino acids. From germline, CDR1 is KGHSH and CDR2 LQKENI. The CDR3 reads CASSPDRSHYGYTF. The CDR3 DNA reads as TGTGCCAGCTCCCCCGACAGGTCTCACTATGGCTACACCTTC.

The genes are TRBV7-2 and TRBJ1-1, with TRBD1 matching 8 bases. The CDR3 consists of 16 residues. The V segment lost 2 bases and the J segment 1 base; nucleotides outside the gene matches: 6. CDR1 and CDR2 (germline): SGHTA, FQGNSA. CDR3 region: CASSLSLGQGNTEAFF. CDR3 sequence (DNA): TGTGCCAGCAGCTTATCGTTAGGACAGGGGAACACTGAAGCTTTCTTT.

The genes are TRBV19 and TRBJ2-5; 9 positions match TRBD1. The CDR3 is made up of 14 amino acids. Germline loops: CDR1 LNHDA, CDR2 SQIVND (reference sequence). This CDR3 is CASGGQGSAETQYF. The CDR3 region has the DNA TGTGCATCGGGCGGACAGGGGAGCGCAGAGACCCAGTACTTC.

The CDR3 nucleotides are TGCAGCGTTGAATGGGGCGGGAGGGGAGATGAGCAGTTCTTC. Its protein product is CSVEWGGRGDEQFF. V and J are TRBV29-1 and TRBJ2-1; TRBD2 matches at 9 bases. This CDR3 has 14 amino acids. Germline trimming cut 2 bases from V and 8 bases from J; bases unmatched to any gene: 7. Germline CDR1 and CDR2: SQVTM and ANQGSEA.

This clone was detected a few times. The V gene is TRBV30, the J gene TRBJ1-6; 8 positions agree with TRBD1. This CDR3 is built from 18 residues. Germline values: CDR1 GTSNPN, CDR2 SVGIG (reference sequence). Trimming cost V 2 bases and J 0 bases; bases outside gene matches: 9. DNA for the CDR3: TGTGCCTGGAGTCCCAGGGGGCAGGGGAGCTCCTATAATTCACCCCTCCACTTT. It translates to CAWSPRGQGSSYNSPLHF. Full variable domain (remainder filled in from reference TRBV30 and TRBJ1-6): SQTIHQWPATLVQPVGSPLSLECTVEGTSNPNLYWYRQAAGRGLQLLFYSVGIGQISSEVPQNLSASRPQDRQFILSSKKLLLSDSGFYLCAWSPRGQGSSYNSPLHFGNGTRLTVT.

V usage is TRBV4-2 and J usage is TRBJ2-7; TRBD2 agrees at 12 bases. Germline trimming cut 2 bases from V and 2 bases from J; bases unmatched to any gene: 4. Germline V gene sequence: CDR1 LGHNA, CDR2 YNFKEQ. The CDR3 has 16 residues. In nucleotides, the CDR3 is TGTGCCAGCAGCCAAACTAGCGGGAGGTACACCTACGAGCAGTACTTC. Translation gives CASSQTSGRYTYEQYF.

This chain uses TRBV3-1 (or the pseudogene TRBV3-2) with TRBJ2-1; TRBD1 matches 10 bases. The V and J ends lost 4 bases and 2 bases, in that order; junction bases with no gene match: 5. CDR3 length equals 16 residues. The germline CDR1 and CDR2 sequences are LGHDT and YNNKEL (reference sequence). CDR3 in amino acids: CASSPQTGGPYNEQFF. The DNA of the CDR3 is TGTGCCAGCAGCCCTCAGACAGGGGGCCCCTACAATGAGCAGTTCTTC.

The chain couples TRBV6-6 to TRBJ2-4, with D possibly TRBD2 on 6 matching bases. The CDR3 spans 14 residues. Germline CDR1 reads MNHNY; CDR2 reads SVGAGI (reference sequence). Between the trimmed V and J ends, which lost 7 bases and 2 bases, there was a span of 12 bases. CDR3 sequence reads: CASTGDSPKNIQYF. CDR3 DNA: TGTGCCAGCACCGGGGACTCCCCCAAAAACATTCAGTACTTC.

In its sample, this clone was seen a few times. The rearrangement joins TRBV29-1 to TRBJ2-1; D is unresolved. The CDR3 has 19 amino acids. Germline-derived CDR1 and CDR2 are SQVTM and ANQGSEA. V was pared by 1 base and J by 2 bases, with 24 bases between. The CDR3, as DNA: TGCAGCGTTGAAGGTACCTATAATAGTAAGCGAGTAACCTACAATGAGCAGTTCTTC. This translates into CSVEGTYNSKRVTYNEQFF.

The chain employs TRBV28 and TRBJ1-5, with D maybe TRBD1 (6 bases). The CDR3 is 15 amino acids. Germline V CDR1 and CDR2: MDHEN, SYDVKM. V dropped 5 bases and J dropped 3 bases, with 14 bases sitting between them. CDR3 residues: CASSTRGIPNQPQHF. CDR3 bases: TGTGCCAGCAGTACTAGGGGGATCCCCAATCAGCCCCAGCATTTT.

The V and J genes are TRBV10-1 and TRBJ2-1, with 14 bases fitting TRBD2. After removal of 6 bases from V and 8 bases from J, the junction contained 9 bases not matched to a gene. This CDR3 has 16 residues. Per the germline V gene, CDR1 is WNHNN and CDR2 is SYGVQD (reference sequence). In nucleotides, the CDR3 is TGCGCCAGCAGCCCTCCCGGGACTAGCGGGAGTCATGAGCAGTTCTTC. Translation gives CASSPPGTSGSHEQFF.

V usage is TRBV6-6 and J usage is TRBJ2-5, with a tentative D call TRBD1 (5 bases). Trimming pared 7 bases from V and 5 bases from J, leaving 8 bases between. The CDR3 sequence is 11 residues long. Germline V gene data show CDR1 as MNHNY and CDR2 as SVGAGI (reference sequence). This chain's CDR3 is CASTHRETQYF. CDR3 DNA: TGTGCCAGCACACACAGGGAGACCCAGTACTTC.

This chain joins TRBV18 and TRBJ1-5; D gene uncertain. The CDR3 runs 16 residues. Trimming stripped 2 bases from V and 0 bases from J, with 11 bases between. Germline values: CDR1 KGHSH, CDR2 LQKENI. CDR3 residues: CASSPNSPSSNQPQHF. Here the CDR3 DNA reads TGTGCCAGCTCACCAAACAGCCCAAGTAGCAATCAGCCCCAGCATTTT.

The chain carries TRBV25-1 and TRBJ2-1, with D maybe TRBD2 (6 bases). Trimming shortened V by 1 base and J by 0 bases, and 10 bases separated the two germline ends. Per germline, CDR1 MGHDK and CDR2 SYGVNS. This CDR3 contains 16 residues. Here the CDR3 reads CASSESRGSSYNEQFF. CDR3 sequence (DNA): TGTGCCAGCAGTGAATCTCGGGGGAGCTCCTACAATGAGCAGTTCTTC.

This sequence joins TRBV11-2 and TRBJ1-4; TRBD1 matches 10 bases. Trimming took 0 bases from V and 8 from J; bases not matched to a gene: 6. The CDR3 runs to 16 residues. The germline V gene encodes CDR1 SGHAT and CDR2 FQNNGV. The CDR3 nucleotides read TGTGCCAGCAGCTTAGAACCCGGGACAGGGGACGAAAAACTGTTTTTT. Amino acid sequence: CASSLEPGTGDEKLFF.